Sequencing of this TCR beta chain was carried out in a study of cytomegalovirus exposure and HLA in healthy donors. Study at large: HLA-typed donors contributed some 87 million unique TCRs, which were held in an early data release. Study-level findings and limits: Several of the most significant clusters were apparently associated with common viral pathogens in a later analysis. Some V segments, TRBV6-2 and TRBV6-3 among them, were indistinguishable and were therefore excluded. The authors assumed roughly uniform sequencing depth across donors for presence/absence analyses.

Trimming removed 4 bases from V and 3 bases from J, with 12 bases in between. This CDR3 is 15 amino acids long. The germline CDR1 and CDR2 sequences are SEHNR and FQNEAQ (reference sequence). Amplification used 60 Vbeta primers and 13 Jbeta primers. Only in-frame clones appear in the TCRdb table, and some are missing; sequencing was by immunoSEQ multiplex PCR. The table includes around 130,000 clones, around four fifths detected once. In regard to this clone: Its antigen is not known.

The chain has TRBV7-9 and TRBJ1-4; possibly TRBD1 for D (6 bases). Sequencing was performed on PBMCs. This clonotype was obtained from a boy aged 10-17 years in good health and CMV-seronegative. The CDR3 DNA follows: TGTGCCAGCAGCTCCGGACAGTTGGCTAATGAAAAACTGTTTTTT. Translated, it gives CASSSGQLANEKLFF.